Here is one TCR beta chain with its context. Produced via immunoSEQ multiplex PCR; TCRdb's table is partial and in-frame only. The data hold around 110,000 clones, with 80% to 90% observed a single time. The record originates from a study of control samples from healthy donors and cancer patients. V lost 0 bases to trimming and J lost 3 bases; unmatched junction nucleotides: 12. Looked up from germline, CDR1 is SGHTS and CDR2 is YDEGEE. The CDR3 is 18 residues long. Sequences were obtained from PBMCs. The receptor was isolated from a woman aged 45-65 years with colorectal cancer. The chain combines TRBV5-8 with TRBJ1-5; TRBD1 aligns across 7 bases. The CDR3 spells CASSLANKGQINNQPQHF. The CDR3, as DNA: TGTGCCAGCAGCTTGGCTAACAAGGGACAGATCAACAATCAGCCCCAGCATTTT.